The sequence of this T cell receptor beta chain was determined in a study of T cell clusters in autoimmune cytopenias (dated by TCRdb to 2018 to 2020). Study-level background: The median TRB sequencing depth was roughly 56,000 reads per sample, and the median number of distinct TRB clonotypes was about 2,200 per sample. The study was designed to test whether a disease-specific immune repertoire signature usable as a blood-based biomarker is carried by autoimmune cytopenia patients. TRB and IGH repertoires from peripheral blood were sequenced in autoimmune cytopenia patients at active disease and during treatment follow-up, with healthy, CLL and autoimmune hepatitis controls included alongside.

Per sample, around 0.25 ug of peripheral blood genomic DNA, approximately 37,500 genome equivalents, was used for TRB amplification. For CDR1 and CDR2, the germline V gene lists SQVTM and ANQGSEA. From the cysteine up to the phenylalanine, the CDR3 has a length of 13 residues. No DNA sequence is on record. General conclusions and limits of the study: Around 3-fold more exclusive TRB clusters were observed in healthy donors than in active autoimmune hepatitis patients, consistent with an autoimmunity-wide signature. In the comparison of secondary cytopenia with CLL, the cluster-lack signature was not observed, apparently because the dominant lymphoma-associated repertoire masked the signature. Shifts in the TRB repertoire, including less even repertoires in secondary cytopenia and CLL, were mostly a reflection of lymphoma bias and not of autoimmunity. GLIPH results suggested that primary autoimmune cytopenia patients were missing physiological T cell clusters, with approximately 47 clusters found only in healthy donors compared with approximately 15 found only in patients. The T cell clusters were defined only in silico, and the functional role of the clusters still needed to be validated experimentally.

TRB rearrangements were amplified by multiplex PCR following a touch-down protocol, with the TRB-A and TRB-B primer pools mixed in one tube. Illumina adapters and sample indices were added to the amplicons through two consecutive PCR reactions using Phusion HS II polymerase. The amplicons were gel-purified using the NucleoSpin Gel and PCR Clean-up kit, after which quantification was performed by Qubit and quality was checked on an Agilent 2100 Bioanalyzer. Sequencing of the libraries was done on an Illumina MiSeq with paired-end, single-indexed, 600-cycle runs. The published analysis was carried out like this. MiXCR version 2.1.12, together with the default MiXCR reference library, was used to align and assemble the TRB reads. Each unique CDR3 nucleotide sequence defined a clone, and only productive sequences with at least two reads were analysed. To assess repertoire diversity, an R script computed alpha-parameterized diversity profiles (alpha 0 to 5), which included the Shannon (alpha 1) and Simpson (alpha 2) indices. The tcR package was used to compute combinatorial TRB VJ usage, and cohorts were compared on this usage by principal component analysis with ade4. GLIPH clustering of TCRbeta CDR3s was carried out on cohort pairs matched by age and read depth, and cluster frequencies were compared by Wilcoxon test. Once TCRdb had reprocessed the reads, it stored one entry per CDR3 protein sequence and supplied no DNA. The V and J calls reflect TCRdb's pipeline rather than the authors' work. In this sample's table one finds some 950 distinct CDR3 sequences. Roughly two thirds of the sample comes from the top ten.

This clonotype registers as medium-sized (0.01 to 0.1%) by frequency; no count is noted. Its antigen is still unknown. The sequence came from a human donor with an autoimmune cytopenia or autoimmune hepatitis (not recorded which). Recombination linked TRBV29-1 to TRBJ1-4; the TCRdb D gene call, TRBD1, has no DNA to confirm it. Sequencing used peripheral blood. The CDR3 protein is CSVGGGGKEKLFF.